One and the same sample provided the 2 T cell receptor beta chains below, sequenced in a study of T cells after yellow fever vaccination. MiXCR, run by TCRdb on the 5' RACE reads, gives a single entry per CDR3 protein. The sample has a few hundred thousand distinct CDR3 sequences, about an eighth seen once; the top ten hold 2.5% to 4%. The specimen was CD4+ T cells sorted from PBMCs, collected 15 days after the yellow fever booster vaccination. These receptors all stem from a man between 18 and 35 years old who received the YFV17D yellow fever vaccine.

This clonotype was seen more than once but under ten times. This chain joins TRBV5-1 and TRBJ2-5, with D perhaps TRBD1 or TRBD2 (6 bases each). The V and J ends lost 0 bases and 3 bases respectively, with 15 bases between them. Germline loops: CDR1 SGHRS, CDR2 YFSETQ. The CDR3 covers 16 residues. The DNA for the CDR3 is TGCGCCAGCAGCTTGGCGACAGGATCGGGGGAAGAGACCCAGTACTTC. Its protein is CASSLATGSGEETQYF.

This clonotype was picked up many times. The genes are TRBV7-9 and TRBJ2-7; D remains unclear. CDR1 and CDR2 (germline): SEHNR, FQNEAQ (reference sequence). V lost 3 bases and J 2 bases, leaving 11 bases between the germline ends. The CDR3 consists of 14 residues. CDR3 coding DNA: TGTGCCAGCAGCTTCGGTGGGCAGACCTACGAGCAGTACGTC. It is translated as CASSFGGQTYEQYV.